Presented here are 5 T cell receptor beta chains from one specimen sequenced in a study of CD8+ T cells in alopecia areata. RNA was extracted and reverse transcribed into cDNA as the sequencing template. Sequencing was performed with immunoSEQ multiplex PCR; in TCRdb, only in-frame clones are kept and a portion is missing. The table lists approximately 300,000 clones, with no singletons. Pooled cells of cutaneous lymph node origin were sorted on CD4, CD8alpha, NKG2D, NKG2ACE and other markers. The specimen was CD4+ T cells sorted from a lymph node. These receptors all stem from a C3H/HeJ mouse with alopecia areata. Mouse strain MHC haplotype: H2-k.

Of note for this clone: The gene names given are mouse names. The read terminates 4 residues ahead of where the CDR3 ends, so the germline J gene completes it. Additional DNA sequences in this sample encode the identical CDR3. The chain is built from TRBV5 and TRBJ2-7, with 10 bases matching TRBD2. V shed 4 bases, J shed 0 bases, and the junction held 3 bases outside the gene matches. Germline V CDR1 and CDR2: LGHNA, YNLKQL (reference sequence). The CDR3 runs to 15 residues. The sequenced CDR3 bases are TGTGCCAGCAGCCTAGGACTGGGGGCCTCCTAT. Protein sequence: CASSLGLGASY. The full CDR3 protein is CASSLGLGASYEQYF.

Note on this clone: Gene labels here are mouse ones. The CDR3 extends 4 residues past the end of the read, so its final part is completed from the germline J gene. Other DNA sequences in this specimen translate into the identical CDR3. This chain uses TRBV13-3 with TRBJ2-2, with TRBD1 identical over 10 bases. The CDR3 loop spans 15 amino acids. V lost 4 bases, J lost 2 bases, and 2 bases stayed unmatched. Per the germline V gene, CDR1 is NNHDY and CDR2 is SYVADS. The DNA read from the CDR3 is TGTGCCAGCAGTAGGACAGGGGGGAACACCGGG. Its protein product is CASSRTGGNTG. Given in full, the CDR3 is CASSRTGGNTGQLYF.

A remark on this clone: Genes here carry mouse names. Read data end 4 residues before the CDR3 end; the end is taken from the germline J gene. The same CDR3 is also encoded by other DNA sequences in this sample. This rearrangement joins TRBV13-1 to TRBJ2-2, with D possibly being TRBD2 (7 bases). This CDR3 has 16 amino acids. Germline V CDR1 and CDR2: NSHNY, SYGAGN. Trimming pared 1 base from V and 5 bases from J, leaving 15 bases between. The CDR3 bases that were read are TGTGCCAGCAGTGATAGAGGGGGGCGCGGGACCGGG. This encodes CASSDRGGRGTG. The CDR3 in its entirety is CASSDRGGRGTGQLYF.

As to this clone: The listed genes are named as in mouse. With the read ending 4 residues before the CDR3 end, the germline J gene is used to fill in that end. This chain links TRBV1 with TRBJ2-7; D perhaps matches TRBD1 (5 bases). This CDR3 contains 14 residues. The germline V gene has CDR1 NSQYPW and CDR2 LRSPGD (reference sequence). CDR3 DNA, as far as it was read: TGCACCTGCAGTGCAGAAGGACAAAAATAT. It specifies CTCSAEGQKY. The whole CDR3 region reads CTCSAEGQKYEQYF. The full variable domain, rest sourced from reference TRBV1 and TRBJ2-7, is VTLLEQNPRWRLVPRGQAVNLRCILKNSQYPWMSWYQQDLQKQLQWLFTLRSPGDKEVKSLPGADYLATRVTDTELRLQVANMSQGRTLYCTCSAEGQKYEQYFGPGTRLTVL.

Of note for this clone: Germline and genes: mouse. CDR3 amino acids: CTCSAVRGRVTGQLYF. The CDR3 DNA, read in part, is TGCACCTGCAGTGCAGTCAGGGGGCGAGTCACCGGG. This chain connects TRBV1 to TRBJ2-2; 8 nucleotides align to TRBD1. The read finishes 4 residues shy of the CDR3 end, and the germline J gene is used to complete it. The CDR3 consists of 16 residues. The V segment lost 1 base and the J segment 4 bases; nucleotides outside the gene matches: 5. Germline V lookup: CDR1 NSQYPW, CDR2 LRSPGD (reference sequence).